These 21 T cell receptor beta chains came from one sample sequenced in a study of blood T cell repertoires in COVID-19. Libraries were prepared by immunoSEQ multiplex PCR; TCRdb keeps only in-frame clonotypes and omits some of them. In the table there are 90,000 to 130,000 clones, about nine tenths of which are singletons. Sequences were obtained from peripheral blood. These receptors came from a human donor in a cohort sampled during active COVID-19.

The rearrangement uses TRBV13 and TRBJ1-1, with 9 bases aligning to TRBD1. Germline V gene sequence: CDR1 PRHDT, CDR2 FYEKMQ (reference sequence). This CDR3 has 14 amino acids. The J segment lost 5 bases and the V segment lost 0 bases, leaving 1 base of the junction unmatched. The CDR3 loop is CASSLGGTGTEAFF. The CDR3 coding sequence is TGTGCCAGCAGCTTAGGCGGGACAGGGACTGAAGCTTTCTTT. Filled out from reference TRBV13 and TRBJ1-1, the complete variable domain reads AAGVIQSPRHLIKEKRETATLKCYPIPRHDTVYWYQQGPGQDPQFLISFYEKMQSDKGSIPDRFSAQQFSDYHSELNMSSLELGDSALYFCASSLGGTGTEAFFGQGTRLTVV.

This chain connects TRBV19 to TRBJ2-1; D remains ambiguous. The CDR3 spans 14 residues. V was trimmed by 6 bases and J by 7 bases, leaving 16 bases between them. The germline CDR1 and CDR2 sequences are LNHDA and SQIVND (reference sequence). CDR3 region: CASSLRGALNEQFF. DNA for the CDR3: TGTGCCAGTAGCCTCCGAGGCGCTTTGAATGAGCAGTTCTTC.

The J gene is TRBJ2-7, the V gene TRBV7-8, with D perhaps given as TRBD1 or TRBD2 (10 bases each). The V and J ends lost 5 bases and 9 bases respectively, with 26 bases between them. The germline V gene encodes CDR1 SGHVS and CDR2 FQNEAQ. The CDR3 is made up of 16 amino acids. CDR3 nucleotides: TGTGCCAGCAGCCCCCGACAGGGGGCGACTAGCGGGTGGCAGTACTTC. Protein product: CASSPRQGATSGWQYF.

V is TRBV2 and J is TRBJ2-5; TRBD1 might be the D (5 bases). Germline V gives CDR1 SNHLY, CDR2 FYNNEI. Trimming pared 3 bases from V and 5 bases from J, leaving 13 bases between. The CDR3 is 14 amino acids. The CDR3 here is CASSDGQGRETQYF. The CDR3 DNA reads TGTGCCAGCAGTGATGGGCAGGGCCGCGAGACCCAGTACTTC. Using reference TRBV2 and TRBJ2-5 for the parts outside the CDR3, the full variable domain is EPEVTQTPSHQVTQMGQEVILRCVPISNHLYFYWYRQILGQKVEFLVSFYNNEISEKSEIFDDQFSVERPDGSNFTLKIRSTKLEDSAMYFCASSDGQGRETQYFGPGTRLLVL.

The V gene is TRBV7-9, the J gene TRBJ1-4; TRBD1 agrees at 10 bases. J gave up 3 bases and V 5 bases, and 9 bases lay outside the gene matches. Germline V gene sequence: CDR1 SEHNR, CDR2 FQNEAQ (reference sequence). The CDR3 runs 17 residues. CDR3 in amino acids: CASSPSGTGAANEKLFF. CDR3 DNA: TGTGCCAGCAGCCCGTCCGGGACAGGGGCCGCTAATGAAAAACTGTTTTTT. The complete variable domain, with remaining parts taken from reference TRBV7-9 and TRBJ1-4, reads DTGVSQNPRHKITKRGQNVTFRCDPISEHNRLYWYRQTLGQGPEFLTYFQNEAQLEKSRLLSDRFSAERPKGSFSTLEIQRTEQGDSAMYLCASSPSGTGAANEKLFFGSGTQLSVL.

V usage is TRBV11-2 and J usage is TRBJ2-7; D not certain. Germline CDR1 reads SGHAT; CDR2 reads FQNNGV. This CDR3 contains 16 residues. V lost 3 bases and J 2 bases, leaving 17 bases between the germline ends. The CDR3 sequence: CASSFRSRQAPYEQYF. CDR3 nucleotide sequence: TGTGCCAGCAGCTTTAGGAGTCGCCAAGCCCCCTACGAGCAGTACTTC. Supplemented by reference TRBV11-2 and TRBJ2-7, the full variable domain reads EAGVAQSPRYKIIEKRQSVAFWCNPISGHATLYWYQQILGQGPKLLIQFQNNGVVDDSQLPKDRFSAERLKGVDSTLKIQPAKLEDSAVYLCASSFRSRQAPYEQYFGPGTRLTVT.

The chain links TRBV9 to TRBJ1-1; D uncertain. Per germline, CDR1 SGDLS and CDR2 YYNGEE. V lost 0 bases to trimming and J lost 0 bases, with 6 bases between them. The CDR3 sequence is 14 residues long. The CDR3 DNA reads TGTGCCAGCAGCGTAGCTTCAGTGAACACTGAAGCTTTCTTT. This translates into CASSVASVNTEAFF.

This clone was seen once. The V call is TRBV25-1, the J call TRBJ2-4, with D possibly TRBD2 on 5 matching bases. This CDR3 spans 12 amino acids. Trimming cost V 8 bases and J 3 bases, with 8 bases left between them. Germline V lookup: CDR1 MGHDK, CDR2 SYGVNS. The CDR3 protein is CASLGDKNIQYF. The CDR3 DNA sequence: TGTGCCAGCCTCGGGGACAAAAACATTCAGTACTTC.

This chain uses TRBV6-6 with TRBJ2-7, with D hard to call. Between the trimmed V and J ends, which lost 5 bases and 3 bases, there was a span of 17 bases. The CDR3 runs to 15 residues. CDR1 MNHNY and CDR2 SVGAGI come from the germline V gene (reference sequence). The CDR3 DNA follows: TGTGCCAGCAGTCCCACCCTCCGCGACATCTACGAGCAGTACTTC. Translating gives CASSPTLRDIYEQYF.

V is TRBV4-1 and J is TRBJ2-5; TRBD2 matches at 7 bases. This CDR3 comprises 19 residues. With 2 bases clipped from V and 0 bases from J, the junction kept 15 bases outside the gene matches. Germline V CDR1 and CDR2: MGHRA, YSYEKL. In DNA form, the CDR3 reads TGCGCCAGCAGCCAATTAAAACTAGCGTCCCAACATGACCAAGAGACCCAGTACTTC. It translates to CASSQLKLASQHDQETQYF.

The V gene is TRBV24-1, the J gene TRBJ2-2, with D hard to call. The CDR3 consists of 12 residues. V was shortened by 5 bases and J by 6 bases, with 6 bases between the two germline ends. CDR1 is KGHDR, CDR2 SFDVKD, per germline. The CDR3 nucleotides are TGTGCCACCAGTGTCTACGCCGGGGAGCTGTTTTTT. Residues: CATSVYAGELFF.

This clone appeared a single time. The CDR3 reads CASRYSGTSYEQYF. Written as DNA, the CDR3 is TGTGCCAGCAGATATAGCGGGACCTCCTACGAGCAGTACTTC. The chain joins TRBV6-5 to TRBJ2-7, with TRBD2 identical over 8 bases. The CDR3 spans 14 residues. Germline CDR1 reads MNHEY; CDR2 reads SVGAGI. The trim removed 6 bases at V and 0 bases at J, leaving 4 bases unmatched.

J is TRBJ1-5 and V is TRBV5-6; D unresolved. V gave up 4 bases and J gave up 3 bases, with 14 bases separating them. CDR1 SGHDT and CDR2 YYEEEE come from the germline V gene. The CDR3 loop spans 15 amino acids. The CDR3 coding sequence is TGTGCCAGCAGCCTACGAGGGAGTTCCAATCAGCCCCAGCATTTT. Its protein is CASSLRGSSNQPQHF.

The chain uses TRBV11-2 and TRBJ2-5; 9 positions agree with TRBD1. The CDR3 is 13 amino acids. Germline V CDR1 and CDR2: SGHAT, FQNNGV. V was pared by 6 bases and J by 10 bases, with 9 bases of the junction left unmatched. The CDR3 nucleotides read TGTGCCAGCAGGGGGCTGGGACAGGGCGACCAGTACTTC. Protein product: CASRGLGQGDQYF.

CDR3: CASSPDRNTGELFF. As DNA, the CDR3 is TGTGCCAGCAGCCCGGACAGGAACACCGGGGAGCTGTTTTTT. This chain links TRBV27 with TRBJ2-2; maybe TRBD1 (6 bases). V dropped 6 bases and J dropped 1 base, with 9 bases sitting between them. The CDR3 loop spans 14 amino acids. Germline V lookup: CDR1 MNHEY, CDR2 SMNVEV (reference sequence).

V is TRBV6-5 and J is TRBJ1-3; 8 bases are shared with TRBD1. V was clipped by 0 bases and J by 8 bases; unmatched bases: 3. CDR3 length equals 14 residues. Germline V gene sequence: CDR1 MNHEY, CDR2 SVGAGI. CDR3 in DNA: TGTGCCAGCAGTTACTCTTACAGGGGGGACACCATATATTTT. Its translation: CASSYSYRGDTIYF.

J is TRBJ1-1 and V is TRBV11-1; D remains ambiguous. Germline loops: CDR1 SGHAT, CDR2 FQDESV (reference sequence). Trimming took off 2 bases at V and 4 bases at J, with 17 bases between the two ends. The CDR3 covers 16 residues. CDR3 loop: CASSLIFGSGSTEAFF. CDR3 DNA: TGTGCCAGCAGCTTAATTTTCGGTTCAGGCAGCACTGAAGCTTTCTTT. The full variable domain, completed using reference TRBV11-1 and TRBJ1-1, is EAEVAQSPRYKITEKSQAVAFWCDPISGHATLYWYRQILGQGPELLVQFQDESVVDDSQLPKDRFSAERLKGVDSTLKIQPAELGDSAMYLCASSLIFGSGSTEAFFGQGTRLTVV.

The V and J genes are TRBV6-6 and TRBJ2-5, with 10 positions matching TRBD1. Unmatched junction bases numbered 5, after V lost 6 bases and J lost 4 bases. Germline V gives CDR1 MNHNY, CDR2 SVGAGI (reference sequence). The CDR3 covers 14 residues. The CDR3 nucleotides are TGTGCCAGCAGCGACAGGGGGCAAGGAGAGACCCAGTACTTC. The encoded protein is CASSDRGQGETQYF.

This clone showed up just once. J is TRBJ2-3 and V is TRBV27; no clear D. V lost 2 bases and J lost 0, with 6 bases in between. CDR3 size: 14 residues. Germline CDR1 and CDR2: MNHEY and SMNVEV (reference sequence). The CDR3 nucleotides are TGTGCCAGCAGTTTACAAAGCAGCACAGATACGCAGTATTTT. Protein: CASSLQSSTDTQYF.

The rearrangement uses TRBV6-2 or TRBV6-3 and TRBJ2-1; D is unclear. The CDR3 contains 12 residues. Trimming left V 3 bases short and J 3 bases short, with 3 bases between. Germline V CDR1 and CDR2: MNHEY, SVGEGT. CDR3 loop: CASSYLYNEQFF. The CDR3 bases are TGTGCCAGCAGTTATCTCTACAATGAGCAGTTCTTC.

This rearrangement joins TRBV5-1 to TRBJ1-2, with a possible D match to TRBD1 (5 bases). From germline, CDR1 is SGHRS and CDR2 YFSETQ. The CDR3 runs to 13 residues. V lost 5 bases and J lost 6, with 14 bases in between. The DNA of the CDR3 is TGCGCCAGCAGTAGACAGAAGGCGGATGGCTACACCTTC. Translating gives CASSRQKADGYTF.